This passage covers 24 T cell receptor beta chains from one sample sequenced in a study of technical replicates of blood from a handful of donors. Only in-frame clones appear in the TCRdb table, and some are missing; sequencing was by immunoSEQ multiplex PCR. The table lists around 68,000 clones, under 98% of them singletons. The sequenced sample consisted of T cells isolated from PBMCs. The receptors were gathered from a human donor in good health.

The chain links TRBV7-9 to TRBJ2-1, with D hard to call. The V end lost 2 bases, the J end lost 8 bases, and 7 bases lay between the germline ends. Germline CDR1 SEHNR, CDR2 FQNEAQ (reference sequence). The CDR3 contains 12 residues. CDR3 coding DNA: TGTGCCAGCAGCTTATCGGTAGATGAGCAGTTCTTC. This codes for CASSLSVDEQFF. The full variable domain, in which reference TRBV7-9 and TRBJ2-1 provide the parts outside the CDR3, is DTGVSQNPRHKITKRGQNVTFRCDPISEHNRLYWYRQTLGQGPEFLTYFQNEAQLEKSRLLSDRFSAERPKGSFSTLEIQRTEQGDSAMYLCASSLSVDEQFFGPGTRLTVL.

The gene calls are TRBV6-5 and TRBJ2-3; 12 positions match TRBD2. J gave up 4 bases and V 4 bases, and 6 bases lay outside the gene matches. Germline lookup yields CDR1 MNHEY and CDR2 SVGAGI. The CDR3 covers 16 residues. The CDR3 DNA is TGTGCCAGCAGTTTTACGACTAGCGGGAGCCCAGATACGCAGTATTTT. This gives the protein CASSFTTSGSPDTQYF.

The chain has TRBV30 and TRBJ2-7, with TRBD2 matching 8 bases. The CDR3 runs 14 residues. V lost 0 bases to trimming and J lost 5 bases; unmatched junction nucleotides: 6. CDR1 and CDR2 from the germline V gene are GTSNPN and SVGIG (reference sequence). The CDR3 region is CAWSVYGRAHEQYF. CDR3 nucleotides: TGTGCCTGGAGTGTATACGGGAGGGCCCACGAGCAGTACTTC.

The chain uses TRBV5-6 and TRBJ2-7; possibly TRBD1 for D (6 bases). The V gene lost 4 bases and the J gene lost 0 bases, with 11 bases spanning the gap. The CDR3 is made up of 14 amino acids. Per the germline V gene, CDR1 is SGHDT and CDR2 is YYEEEE. CDR3 protein: CASSPGVFSYEQYF. CDR3 nucleotides: TGTGCCAGCAGCCCAGGGGTCTTCTCCTACGAGCAGTACTTC.

The chain couples TRBV27 to TRBJ2-7, with 10 nucleotides matching TRBD2. There are 14 residues in the CDR3. In germline, CDR1 is MNHEY, CDR2 SMNVEV (reference sequence). Trimming cost V 2 bases and J 5 bases; bases outside gene matches: 3. CDR3 protein: CASSLASGRHEQYF. The CDR3 region has the DNA TGTGCCAGCAGTTTAGCTAGCGGGAGACACGAGCAGTACTTC.

The chain uses TRBV7-9 and TRBJ1-1, with 7 bases fitting TRBD1. The germline CDR1 and CDR2 sequences are SEHNR and FQNEAQ (reference sequence). With 6 bases clipped from V and 0 bases from J, the junction kept 7 bases outside the gene matches. This CDR3 has 15 amino acids. The CDR3 DNA reads as TGTGCCAGCAGAAACTGGGGACAGATGAACACTGAAGCTTTCTTT. Its protein product is CASRNWGQMNTEAFF.

The CDR3 DNA reads TGTGCCAGCAGCCCCCGGACTAGCGGGAGTGCTCCCAATGAAGAGACCCAGTACTTC. As protein: CASSPRTSGSAPNEETQYF. The rearrangement uses TRBV9 and TRBJ2-5; 13 bases align to TRBD2. CDR3 length: 19 amino acids. Per germline, CDR1 SGDLS and CDR2 YYNGEE. Unmatched junction bases numbered 15, after V lost 4 bases and J lost 3 bases.

This sequence joins TRBV29-1 and TRBJ1-2; the match to TRBD1 covers 7 bases. This CDR3 spans 11 amino acids. With 3 bases clipped from V and 8 bases from J, the junction kept 3 bases outside the gene matches. Germline values: CDR1 SQVTM, CDR2 ANQGSEA. For the CDR3, the DNA is TGCAGCGTTGATCAGGGGGGAGGCTACACCTTC. Translated: CSVDQGGGYTF.

V gene TRBV7-8 combines with J gene TRBJ1-2; no clear D. Germline assignment: CDR1 SGHVS and CDR2 FQNEAQ. This CDR3 has 11 residues. V was pared by 5 bases and J by 6 bases, with 7 bases between. This CDR3 is CASSKRDGYTF. CDR3 nucleotide sequence: TGTGCCAGCAGCAAGAGGGATGGCTACACCTTC. The full variable domain, in which reference TRBV7-8 and TRBJ1-2 provide the parts outside the CDR3, is GAGVSQSPRYKVAKRGQDVALRCDPISGHVSLFWYQQALGQGPEFLTYFQNEAQLDKSGLPSDRFFAERPEGSVSTLKIQRTQQEDSAVYLCASSKRDGYTFGSGTRLTVV.

The chain uses TRBV29-1 and TRBJ1-1, with TRBD1 matching over 9 bases. V was clipped by 7 bases and J by 8 bases; unmatched bases: 11. This CDR3 spans 13 amino acids. Germline loops: CDR1 SQVTM, CDR2 ANQGSEA. In DNA form, the CDR3 reads TGCAGCGCCGCCACCACAGGGGGCGGGGAAGCTTTCTTT. Residues: CSAATTGGGEAFF. The complete variable domain, with remaining parts taken from reference TRBV29-1 and TRBJ1-1, reads SAVISQKPSRDICQRGTSLTIQCQVDSQVTMMFWYRQQPGQSLTLIATANQGSEATYESGFVIDKFPISRPNLTFSTLTVSNMSPEDSSIYLCSAATTGGGEAFFGQGTRLTVV.

V gene TRBV7-6 combines with J gene TRBJ1-1, with D maybe TRBD1 (5 bases). Germline V gene data show CDR1 as SGHVS and CDR2 as FNYEAQ. The CDR3 covers 15 residues. Deletions cut 7 bases from V and 6 bases from J, with 21 bases between. The CDR3 nucleotides read TGTGCCAGCAAACCCTCGGGGGTGAAGGGCGCTGAAGCTTTCTTT. Translated: CASKPSGVKGAEAFF.

The chain uses TRBV6-5 and TRBJ2-1; the match to TRBD1 covers 9 bases. Germline CDR1 and CDR2: MNHEY and SVGAGI. V was pared by 3 bases and J by 7 bases, with 7 bases of the junction left unmatched. CDR3 size: 15 residues. As DNA, the CDR3 is TGTGCCAGCAGTTATGAACAGGGGGCCGGGAATGAGCAGTTCTTC. This translates into CASSYEQGAGNEQFF.

The CDR3 DNA is TGTGCCAGCAGTGAAGCCCCACATCCTACCGGGGAGCTGTTTTTT. Its translation is CASSEAPHPTGELFF. This chain connects TRBV2 to TRBJ2-2; D is ambiguous. CDR3 length equals 15 residues. V gave up 0 bases and J gave up 5 bases, with 10 bases separating them. Germline V gene data show CDR1 as SNHLY and CDR2 as FYNNEI.

This sequence joins TRBV29-1 and TRBJ1-4; D possibly corresponds to TRBD1 (6 bases). The V end was cut by 4 bases, the J end by 10 bases, with 13 bases between. Germline CDR1 SQVTM, CDR2 ANQGSEA. The CDR3 is 12 residues long. CDR3 sequence (DNA): TGCAGCGTTGGGGGGGGCAGGGGAAAACTGTTTTTT. Protein: CSVGGGRGKLFF.

CDR3 coding DNA: TGTGCCTGGAGCCTCCAGGGTACTACGGGCTACACCTTC. It yields the protein CAWSLQGTTGYTF. The genes are TRBV30 and TRBJ1-2, with D possibly being TRBD1 (5 bases). The CDR3 has 13 residues. Germline loops: CDR1 GTSNPN, CDR2 SVGIG (reference sequence). The V and J ends lost 3 bases and 8 bases respectively, with 16 bases between them.

The CDR3 spells CASSPEGREKLFF. The DNA of the CDR3 is TGTGCCAGCTCACCAGAGGGTCGTGAAAAACTGTTTTTT. The chain joins TRBV18 to TRBJ1-4; no definite D call. This CDR3 spans 13 amino acids. CDR1 and CDR2 from the germline V gene are KGHSH and LQKENI. Trimming pared 2 bases from V and 7 bases from J, leaving 8 bases between.

This sequence joins TRBV25-1 and TRBJ1-1; D unclear. V was clipped by 2 bases and J by 0 bases, with 4 bases between them. CDR3 length: 13 residues. Germline CDR1 and CDR2: MGHDK and SYGVNS. The CDR3 nucleotides read TGTGCCAGCAGTGAACCCATGAACACTGAAGCTTTCTTT. Amino acid sequence: CASSEPMNTEAFF. Based on the CDR3 plus reference TRBV25-1 and TRBJ1-1, the full variable domain is EADIYQTPRYLVIGTGKKITLECSQTMGHDKMYWYQQDPGMELHLIHYSYGVNSTEKGDLSSESTVSRIRTEHFPLTLESARPSHTSQYLCASSEPMNTEAFFGQGTRLTVV.

This clone is a singleton in its sample. This sequence joins TRBV7-3 and TRBJ2-1, with 10 bases fitting TRBD2. CDR3 length: 15 amino acids. Germline V gene lookup returns CDR1 SGHTA and CDR2 FQGTGA. V lost 2 bases and J lost 8; bases outside the gene matches: 6. The CDR3: CASSLWAAGGDEQFF. The DNA for the CDR3 is TGTGCCAGCAGCTTATGGGCAGCGGGAGGGGATGAGCAGTTCTTC.

The rearrangement joins TRBV27 to TRBJ2-2; 7 bases agree with TRBD1. After removal of 2 bases from V and 7 bases from J, the junction contained 7 bases not matched to a gene. The CDR3 runs 15 residues. The germline CDR1 and CDR2 sequences are MNHEY and SMNVEV (reference sequence). The CDR3, as DNA: TGTGCCAGCAGTTTACCCCGTCACAGGGGCGGGGAGCTGTTTTTT. This codes for CASSLPRHRGGELFF.

A single count supports this clone. J is TRBJ2-5 and V is TRBV25-1; D may be TRBD2 (5 bases). Germline assignment: CDR1 MGHDK and CDR2 SYGVNS. CDR3 length: 17 residues. Deletions cut 3 bases from V and 1 base from J, with 18 bases between. Written as DNA, the CDR3 is TGTGCCAGCAGTGACTTCTATAGCGATGACCTCCAAGAGACCCAGTACTTC. Translated, it gives CASSDFYSDDLQETQYF.

V and J are TRBV11-2 and TRBJ1-2; 10 nucleotides match TRBD1. The CDR3 spans 15 residues. V dropped 0 bases and J dropped 3; count of bases not matched to a gene: 1. The germline CDR1 and CDR2 sequences are SGHAT and FQNNGV. The CDR3 region is CASSLETGGYYGYTF. As DNA, the CDR3 is TGTGCCAGCAGCTTAGAGACAGGGGGCTACTATGGCTACACCTTC.

This chain uses TRBV6-5 with TRBJ2-7; D is unresolved. The V end was cut by 7 bases, the J end by 3 bases, with 16 bases between. Germline values: CDR1 MNHEY, CDR2 SVGAGI. This CDR3 comprises 14 residues. The CDR3 bases are TGTGCCAGCAACACGGGTATACCAAACTACGAGCAGTACTTC. Protein: CASNTGIPNYEQYF.

The CDR3 DNA is TGTGCCTGGAGTGTTAAGGGGCGCGCGGCTAATGAAAAACTGTTTTTT. Its translation: CAWSVKGRAANEKLFF. The chain joins TRBV30 to TRBJ1-4; perhaps TRBD1 as D (5 bases). The V gene's germline CDR1 is GTSNPN and CDR2 SVGIG (reference sequence). The V gene lost 0 bases and the J gene lost 3 bases, with 14 bases spanning the gap. The CDR3 is 16 residues long.

The chain combines TRBV27 with TRBJ2-7; 7 bases agree with TRBD1. With V trimmed by 4 bases and J by 4 bases, 7 bases remained unmatched. In germline, CDR1 is MNHEY, CDR2 SMNVEV (reference sequence). CDR3 length: 14 residues. For the CDR3, the DNA is TGTGCCAGCAGTTCCACAGGGGCCGTATACGAGCAGTACTTC. It codes for CASSSTGAVYEQYF.